This T cell receptor beta chain came from a study of blood T cell repertoires in COVID-19. Turning to the study itself: PBMCs, B-cell-depleted T cells, or T cells were the source of the cDNA or gDNA that made up the material.

Here immunoSEQ multiplex PCR was the method, and the copy in TCRdb shows in-frame clones only, minus some. The sample includes about 97,000 clones, about 90% of them seen just once. Germline CDR1 LNHDA, CDR2 SQIVND (reference sequence). The germline V and J ends were trimmed by 7 bases and 0 bases, with 16 bases remaining between them. CDR3 size: 16 residues. The TCR sequence derives from a human donor in a cohort sampled during active COVID-19. The chain joins TRBV19 to TRBJ1-3; the D gene is possibly TRBD1 (6 bases). Sequencing used peripheral blood. The CDR3 DNA reads as TGTGCCAGTACCCAGGGGACCTCTATCTCTGGAAACACCATATATTTT. Protein: CASTQGTSISGNTIYF.